Below are 23 T cell receptor beta chains sequenced from a single sample in a study of blood T cell repertoires in COVID-19 (dated by TCRdb to 2018 to 2020). Libraries were made using the immunoSEQ multiplex PCR assay. The clones in this table, taken by TCRdb from immuneACCESS, are in-frame only. Not every clone is retained; where verified, under half of the shortfall comes from an unresolved V gene, and the cause of the rest is unknown. The table for this sample lists about 200,000 clones; roughly 88% of them were counted only once. The ten largest clones take up about 6% of the sample. What was sequenced was PBMCs or T cells enriched from blood (not recorded which). The receptor set was obtained from a middle-aged man with acute COVID-19.

This clone was seen more than once but under ten times. V gene TRBV6-6 combines with J gene TRBJ2-1; 10 bases fit TRBD1. The CDR3 is 13 residues long. CDR1 MNHNY and CDR2 SVGAGI come from the germline V gene (reference sequence). The V gene end was trimmed by 1 base and the J gene end by 16 bases; junction bases not matched to a gene: 7. The CDR3 loop reads CASSYFGGTGVFF. The CDR3 DNA sequence: TGTGCCAGCAGTTACTTCGGCGGGACAGGGGTTTTCTTC.

The rearrangement links TRBV7-3 to TRBJ2-1; 8 bases fit TRBD2. The CDR3 is 15 residues long. Germline-derived CDR1 and CDR2 are SGHTA and FQGTGA. Trimming at V came to 2 bases and at J to 8 bases, leaving 8 bases not matched to a gene. The CDR3 region is CASSLDAGGLYEQFF. As DNA, the CDR3 is TGTGCCAGCAGCTTAGATGCGGGAGGCCTCTATGAGCAGTTCTTC.

This chain's CDR3 is CASSPADRGNEKLFF. In DNA form, the CDR3 reads TGTGCCAGCTCACCAGCAGACAGGGGAAATGAAAAACTGTTTTTT. This chain links TRBV18 with TRBJ1-4; 8 bases agree with TRBD1. CDR3 length equals 15 residues. Trimming removed 2 bases from V and 5 bases from J; junction bases left unmatched: 4. Germline V CDR1 and CDR2: KGHSH, LQKENI.

This chain connects TRBV19 to TRBJ1-1; D unclear. The germline V and J ends were trimmed by 1 base and 5 bases, with 8 bases remaining between them. CDR3 length equals 13 residues. Germline CDR1 is LNHDA and CDR2 is SQIVND (reference sequence). The CDR3, as DNA: TGTGCCAGTAGTATAGTATGGGAGACTGAAGCTTTCTTT. Translating it yields CASSIVWETEAFF.

The chain uses TRBV30 and TRBJ2-7; tentatively, D is TRBD2 (6 bases). Between the trimmed V and J ends, which lost 0 bases and 3 bases, there was a span of 15 bases. The germline V gene has CDR1 GTSNPN and CDR2 SVGIG (reference sequence). The CDR3 is 15 amino acids. The CDR3 loop reads CAWSVGGKGGYEQYF. The CDR3 nucleotides read TGTGCCTGGAGTGTAGGCGGGAAGGGTGGCTACGAGCAGTACTTC.

This clone was counted a single time. The chain couples TRBV19 to TRBJ1-4; tentatively, D is TRBD1 (5 bases). This CDR3 is built from 13 residues. CDR1 is LNHDA and CDR2 is SQIVND in the germline V gene (reference sequence). The ends were cut back, 5 bases at V and 6 bases at J, with 10 bases in the middle. The CDR3, as DNA: TGTGCCAGTAGTGGCAGGGTTTATGAAAAACTGTTTTTT. Its translation: CASSGRVYEKLFF.

This clone was detected once. The chain has TRBV11-2 and TRBJ2-1, with TRBD2 matching 12 bases. CDR3 size: 13 residues. From germline, CDR1 is SGHAT and CDR2 FQNNGV. Trimming removed 0 bases from V and 12 bases from J; junction bases left unmatched: 0. The CDR3 sequence is CASSLETSGRQFF. The CDR3 coding sequence is TGTGCCAGCAGCTTAGAGACTAGCGGGAGGCAGTTCTTC.

V and J are TRBV27 and TRBJ2-2; D perhaps matches TRBD1 (6 bases). The ends were cut back, 6 bases at V and 7 bases at J, with 27 bases in the middle. Germline CDR1 and CDR2: MNHEY and SMNVEV (reference sequence). The CDR3 length is 18 residues. CDR3 in DNA: TGTGCCAGCAGCAGACGGAGAGGGGGTGTGGGGTTATTCGGGGAGCTGTTTTTT. Its protein product is CASSRRRGGVGLFGELFF.

J is TRBJ2-2 and V is TRBV12-3 or TRBV12-4, with a weak D call TRBD1 (6 bases). This CDR3 has 13 residues. V shed 1 base and J shed 6 bases, with 6 bases lying between them. The CDR3 loop reads CASSLGGPGELFF. The CDR3 nucleotides read TGTGCCAGCAGTTTAGGGGGGCCCGGGGAGCTGTTTTTT.

DNA for the CDR3: TGTGCCTGTCAGCGGATGAGCTCCTACAATGAGCAGTTCTTC. It is translated as CACQRMSSYNEQFF. The V gene is TRBV7-2, the J gene TRBJ2-1; D is perhaps TRBD2 (5 bases). This CDR3 comprises 14 residues. Germline assignment: CDR1 SGHTA and CDR2 FQGNSA. The V end lost 11 bases, the J end lost 0 bases, and 14 bases lay between the germline ends.

This clone was seen just once. The same CDR3 arises from other DNA sequences in this sample as well. The chain combines TRBV12-3 or TRBV12-4 with TRBJ1-1; no reliable D call. Trimming removed 6 bases from V and 5 bases from J, with 7 bases in between. This CDR3 region has 11 residues. CDR3 nucleotides: TGTGCCAGCAGCCCTAGAACTGAAGCTTTCTTT. Protein: CASSPRTEAFF.

This sequence joins TRBV7-9 and TRBJ2-5, with 10 bases aligning to TRBD1. The CDR3 has 15 amino acids. The junction had 8 bases not matched to a gene; V was cut back by 5 bases and J by 5 bases. Germline CDR1 is SEHNR and CDR2 is FQNEAQ (reference sequence). The chain's CDR3 is CASSIGQGGLETQYF. In DNA form, the CDR3 reads TGTGCCAGCAGCATAGGACAGGGGGGTCTTGAGACCCAGTACTTC.

The rearrangement links TRBV30 to TRBJ2-2; the match to TRBD1 covers 7 bases. Trimming removed 5 bases from V and 5 bases from J; junction bases left unmatched: 17. The CDR3 is 17 amino acids. Germline V gene lookup returns CDR1 GTSNPN and CDR2 SVGIG (reference sequence). CDR3 nucleotide sequence: TGTGCCTGGGCCAAGGGGGCGGGTGCCCAGGGGACCGGGGAGCTGTTTTTT. Protein: CAWAKGAGAQGTGELFF.

This rearrangement joins TRBV7-2 to TRBJ2-2; D not certain. V lost 6 bases and J 0 bases, leaving 8 bases between the germline ends. This CDR3 comprises 14 residues. Germline V CDR1 and CDR2: SGHTA, FQGNSA. The CDR3 here is CASSRQPNTGELFF. For the CDR3, the DNA is TGTGCCAGCAGTAGACAACCGAACACCGGGGAGCTGTTTTTT.

The V and J genes are TRBV3-1 (or the pseudogene TRBV3-2) and TRBJ2-2; TRBD1 aligns across 10 bases. The CDR3 covers 16 residues. V was clipped by 4 bases and J by 2 bases; unmatched bases: 4. Germline lookup yields CDR1 LGHDT and CDR2 YNNKEL (reference sequence). DNA of the CDR3: TGTGCCAGCAGCCGACAGGGGGCTATCAACACCGGGGAGCTGTTTTTT. Translated: CASSRQGAINTGELFF.

The chain combines TRBV7-6 with TRBJ2-1; possible D gene TRBD2, 5 bases. In germline, CDR1 is SGHVS, CDR2 FNYEAQ. Trimming left V 5 bases short and J 1 base short, with 18 bases between. The CDR3 is made up of 17 amino acids. Here the CDR3 DNA reads TGTGCCAGCAGCGCGACTAATCCCGTTATTTCCTACAATGAGCAGTTCTTC. Translating gives CASSATNPVISYNEQFF.

The chain combines TRBV10-3 with TRBJ2-1; TRBD1 matches at 10 bases. CDR3 length: 20 amino acids. The trim removed 7 bases at V and 2 bases at J, leaving 20 bases unmatched. Looked up from germline, CDR1 is ENHRY and CDR2 is SYGVKD. This CDR3 reads CAIIWTGGTCGIWTYNEQFF. CDR3 nucleotide sequence: TGTGCCATCATTTGGACAGGGGGAACGTGCGGGATTTGGACCTACAATGAGCAGTTCTTC.

CDR3 sequence: CASSQGSPNQPQHF. The CDR3 region has the DNA TGTGCCAGCAGCCAGGGCAGTCCAAATCAGCCCCAGCATTTT. The rearrangement joins TRBV4-2 to TRBJ1-5; unclear D gene. V lost 3 bases, J lost 4 bases, and 10 bases lay in between. Per the germline V gene, CDR1 is LGHNA and CDR2 is YNFKEQ. The CDR3 runs 14 residues.

This chain links TRBV18 with TRBJ2-6; 8 bases fit TRBD1. CDR1 KGHSH and CDR2 LQKENI come from the germline V gene. V gave up 3 bases and J gave up 0 bases; unmatched junction bases: 10. The CDR3 has 19 amino acids. CDR3 sequence reads: CASSPLMTGALSGANVLTF. In DNA form, the CDR3 reads TGTGCCAGCTCACCCCTAATGACAGGGGCCCTCTCTGGGGCCAACGTCCTGACTTTC.

This clone was seen just once. V and J are TRBV5-6 and TRBJ1-2; tentative D call: TRBD1 (6 bases). The V and J ends lost 4 bases and 8 bases respectively, with 21 bases between them. From germline, CDR1 is SGHDT and CDR2 YYEEEE. The CDR3 extends over 15 amino acids. CDR3: CASSRTVLDFWGYTF. The CDR3 DNA reads as TGTGCCAGCAGCCGGACAGTTCTGGATTTCTGGGGCTACACCTTC.

The chain couples TRBV28 to TRBJ2-1; TRBD2 aligns across 12 bases. Germline-derived CDR1 and CDR2 are MDHEN and SYDVKM. With V trimmed by 9 bases and J by 7 bases, 13 bases remained unmatched. The CDR3 is made up of 16 amino acids. CDR3 sequence: CASSRLAGEVRNEQFF. CDR3 nucleotides: TGTGCCAGTTCACGACTAGCGGGAGAAGTTAGGAATGAGCAGTTCTTC. Using reference TRBV28 and TRBJ2-1 for the parts outside the CDR3, the full variable domain is DVKVTQSSRYLVKRTGEKVFLECVQDMDHENMFWYRQDPGLGLRLIYFSYDVKMKEKGDIPEGYSVSREKKERFSLILESASTNQTSMYLCASSRLAGEVRNEQFFGPGTRLTVL.

The chain links TRBV29-1 to TRBJ2-5; D perhaps matches TRBD2 (6 bases). This CDR3 spans 13 amino acids. The ends were cut back, 4 bases at V and 2 bases at J, with 11 bases in the middle. The germline gives CDR1 SQVTM, CDR2 ANQGSEA. Here the CDR3 reads CSVGVAGQETQYF. The CDR3 DNA reads as TGCAGCGTTGGCGTGGCGGGACAAGAGACCCAGTACTTC.

V and J are TRBV5-6 and TRBJ1-1; possible D gene TRBD1, 5 bases. The germline V gene has CDR1 SGHDT and CDR2 YYEEEE. The V and J ends lost 0 bases and 5 bases respectively, with 17 bases between them. The CDR3 has 16 amino acids. Here the CDR3 DNA reads TGTGCCAGCAGCTTGGAGGGGTCTGGTCGGGTTACTGAAGCTTTCTTT. This gives the protein CASSLEGSGRVTEAFF.